This T cell receptor (beta chain) was sequenced for a study of blood T cells in healthy people across ages. About the research overall: Per two T cells, about one barcoded beta molecule was captured through template switching.

This clonotype showed up many times. The donors, aged roughly 6 to 90, were healthy Caucasians from Russia. Each sample yielded at least 6.5 million isolated PBMCs. A sample-barcoded 5' primer and a J-beta primer mix were used in a second PCR of roughly 6 to 11 cycles. TCRdb re-called the 5' RACE reads with MiXCR, one entry per CDR3 protein. Of 1.5 million to 2 million distinct CDR3 sequences listed, around 42% are singletons. The TCR sequence derives from a human donor in good health. Sequencing was carried out using blood.

The CDR3 nucleotides read TGTGCCAGCAGCTTAGGGCTAGCGGGGGACAATGAGCAGTTCTTC. Its translation is CASSLGLAGDNEQFF. This chain uses TRBV7-2 with TRBJ2-1; TRBD2 matches 10 bases. The germline CDR1 and CDR2 sequences are SGHTA and FQGNSA. The CDR3 is 15 residues long. J was trimmed by 5 bases and V by 1 base; bases with no gene match: 2.